Following are 25 T cell receptor beta chains from one sample sequenced in a study of blood T cell repertoires in COVID-19. Produced via immunoSEQ multiplex PCR; TCRdb's table is partial and in-frame only. This table holds around 130,000 clones, approximately 84% found once. The sample comprised peripheral blood. These receptor sequences come from a woman between 45 and 60 years old who had recovered from COVID-19.

The chain couples TRBV2 to TRBJ1-1, with a tentative D call TRBD1 (6 bases). Germline CDR1 SNHLY, CDR2 FYNNEI. The length of the CDR3 is 13 residues. Trimming took off 8 bases at V and 10 bases at J, with 20 bases between the two ends. CDR3 region: CASSLAEGRGAFF. The CDR3 DNA follows: TGTGCCAGCTCATTGGCCGAAGGCAGGGGAGCTTTCTTT.

This clone has just one count. Other DNA sequences within the sample encode an identical CDR3. The chain has TRBV5-1 and TRBJ2-7, with D maybe TRBD1 (6 bases). CDR3 length equals 12 residues. Germline values: CDR1 SGHRS, CDR2 YFSETQ. V was cut by 4 bases and J by 6 bases, with 11 bases left in between. CDR3 sequence (DNA): TGCGCCAGCAGCGTACAGGGAGCCGAGCAGTACTTC. Translated, it gives CASSVQGAEQYF.

This clone is medium-sized (0.01 to 0.1%). Other DNA sequences from this sample encode an identical CDR3 as well. This chain uses TRBV27 with TRBJ2-1; 9 bases agree with TRBD2. V lost 6 bases and J lost 6; bases outside the gene matches: 3. The CDR3 length is 13 residues. Germline CDR1 MNHEY, CDR2 SMNVEV (reference sequence). The CDR3 region is CASRLAGSNEQFF. In nucleotides, the CDR3 is TGTGCCAGCAGGCTAGCGGGAAGCAATGAGCAGTTCTTC.

The chain carries TRBV25-1 and TRBJ2-1, with D maybe TRBD1 (5 bases). The CDR3 runs to 16 residues. Per the germline V gene, CDR1 is MGHDK and CDR2 is SYGVNS. Trimming removed 2 bases at V and 5 bases at J, with 16 bases between. CDR3 in amino acids: CASSEVGRDWNNEQFF. CDR3 nucleotides: TGTGCCAGCAGTGAAGTGGGCAGGGATTGGAACAATGAGCAGTTCTTC.

The rearrangement uses TRBV9 and TRBJ2-7, with a weak D call TRBD1 (6 bases). V was cut by 0 bases and J by 4 bases, with 14 bases left in between. Germline values: CDR1 SGDLS, CDR2 YYNGEE. CDR3 length equals 15 residues. The DNA for the CDR3 is TGTGCCAGCAGCGTAGAGGGGGACCCGGGGTACGAGCAGTACTTC. Protein sequence: CASSVEGDPGYEQYF.

This clone was counted only a few times. The identical CDR3 is also encoded by other nucleotide sequences in the sample. The chain has TRBV11-3 and TRBJ1-1; TRBD1 might be the D (5 bases). V was cut by 0 bases and J by 3 bases, with 8 bases left in between. Germline V CDR1 and CDR2: SGHNT, YENEEA. The CDR3 runs to 14 residues. CDR3 region: CASSLEGADTEAFF. CDR3 sequence (DNA): TGTGCCAGCAGCTTAGAAGGGGCCGACACTGAAGCTTTCTTT.

The rearrangement uses TRBV3-1 (or the pseudogene TRBV3-2) and TRBJ2-3, with D hard to call. Trimming cost V 0 bases and J 2 bases, with 12 bases left between them. The CDR3 contains 16 residues. Germline V gene data show CDR1 as LGHDT and CDR2 as YNNKEL (reference sequence). The CDR3: CASSQEISRPTDTQYF. The CDR3 nucleotides read TGTGCCAGCAGCCAAGAAATTAGTCGTCCCACAGATACGCAGTATTTT.

In regard to this clone: The sample contains more than one DNA sequence encoding this CDR3. V is TRBV6-4 and J is TRBJ2-3; the match to TRBD2 covers 9 bases. Looked up from germline, CDR1 is MRHNA and CDR2 is SNTAGT. The V gene end was trimmed by 4 bases and the J gene end by 1 base; junction bases not matched to a gene: 0. This CDR3 has 14 residues. CDR3 protein: CASSASGGTDTQYF. CDR3 nucleotides: TGTGCCAGCAGTGCTAGCGGGGGCACAGATACGCAGTATTTT.

This chain connects TRBV12-3 or TRBV12-4 to TRBJ1-1, with 7 bases fitting TRBD1. There are 12 residues in the CDR3. V was clipped by 6 bases and J by 9 bases; unmatched bases: 7. The CDR3 DNA sequence: TGTGCCAGCAGGCAGGGGGTCTCCCAAGCTTTCTTT. This encodes CASRQGVSQAFF.

V and J are TRBV4-2 and TRBJ2-5, with 7 bases that match TRBD2. The V and J ends lost 0 bases and 5 bases, in that order; junction bases with no gene match: 6. CDR1 is LGHNA, CDR2 YNFKEQ, per germline. The CDR3 covers 15 residues. DNA of the CDR3: TGTGCCAGCAGCCAAGAGCCTAGCGGCCAGGAGACCCAGTACTTC. It specifies CASSQEPSGQETQYF.

The chain joins TRBV5-6 to TRBJ2-2, with D tentatively TRBD2 (5 bases). V lost 3 bases and J 5 bases, leaving 14 bases between the germline ends. Germline CDR1 is SGHDT and CDR2 is YYEEEE. CDR3 size: 15 residues. The CDR3 here is CASSYTGMQTGELFF. The CDR3 nucleotides read TGTGCCAGCAGCTACACCGGGATGCAAACCGGGGAGCTGTTTTTT.

V usage is TRBV11-2 and J usage is TRBJ2-5; TRBD1 aligns across 8 bases. Germline CDR1 is SGHAT and CDR2 is FQNNGV. With V trimmed by 5 bases and J by 3 bases, 5 bases remained unmatched. The CDR3 has 14 residues. The CDR3 nucleotides read TGTGCCAGCAGCCCAAACAGGGGGAAAGAGACCCAGTACTTC. Translating it yields CASSPNRGKETQYF.

This chain connects TRBV18 to TRBJ1-2, with TRBD1 as a possible D gene (5 bases). CDR1 is KGHSH, CDR2 LQKENI, per germline. The CDR3 sequence is 15 residues long. V shed 1 base and J shed 5 bases, with 14 bases lying between them. In DNA, the CDR3 is TGTGCCAGCTCACCACTTCAAGGGGAGGGGTATGGCTACACCTTC. It yields the protein CASSPLQGEGYGYTF.

The rearrangement joins TRBV7-7 to TRBJ2-7, with D unclear. CDR1 SSHAT and CDR2 FNYEAQ come from the germline V gene (reference sequence). The CDR3 contains 13 residues. Trimming removed 3 bases at V and 3 bases at J, with 9 bases between. As DNA, the CDR3 is TGTGCCAGCAGCTTTTTAGAAAACTACGAGCAGTACTTC. As protein: CASSFLENYEQYF.

V gene TRBV29-1 combines with J gene TRBJ1-4; D is possibly TRBD1 (5 bases). Germline loops: CDR1 SQVTM, CDR2 ANQGSEA. The germline V and J ends were trimmed by 7 bases and 4 bases, with 13 bases remaining between them. The CDR3 contains 13 residues. CDR3: CSGAGGGNEKLFF. In DNA, the CDR3 is TGCAGCGGGGCCGGGGGTGGTAATGAAAAACTGTTTTTT.

CDR3 amino acids: CASSRQGYSNQPQHF. The CDR3 nucleotides read TGTGCCAGCAGCCGACAGGGATATAGCAATCAGCCCCAGCATTTT. The genes are TRBV27 and TRBJ1-5; 7 nucleotides match TRBD1. The V gene end was trimmed by 6 bases and the J gene end by 0 bases; junction bases not matched to a gene: 5. Germline lookup yields CDR1 MNHEY and CDR2 SMNVEV (reference sequence). The CDR3 covers 15 residues.

The CDR3 bases are TGTGCCAGCTCTACAGGGGTGTCTGGCTACACCTTC. Its protein is CASSTGVSGYTF. The chain joins TRBV7-2 to TRBJ1-2; the match to TRBD1 covers 7 bases. Losses at the gene ends were 8 bases for V and 7 bases for J; bases not matched to a gene: 7. CDR1 SGHTA and CDR2 FQGNSA come from the germline V gene. This CDR3 region has 12 residues.

The count of this clone is one. This chain links TRBV20-1 with TRBJ2-1; 9 nucleotides align to TRBD2. This CDR3 has 16 residues. Looked up from germline, CDR1 is DFQATT and CDR2 is SNEGSKA (reference sequence). The trim removed 3 bases at V and 1 base at J, leaving 7 bases unmatched. The CDR3 region has the DNA TGCAGTGCTAGTGGGCTAGCGGGAACTTCCTACAATGAGCAGTTCTTC. It codes for CSASGLAGTSYNEQFF.

This clone was picked up one time. In DNA, the CDR3 is TGTGCCAGCAGCCAAGGTCGGGGAGATACGCAGTATTTT. Translating it yields CASSQGRGDTQYF. The V and J genes are TRBV3-1 (or the pseudogene TRBV3-2) and TRBJ2-3, with D perhaps matching TRBD2 (5 bases). Germline CDR1 and CDR2: LGHDT and YNNKEL (reference sequence). Trimming stripped 1 base from V and 5 bases from J, with 7 bases between. The CDR3 is 13 amino acids.

The chain uses TRBV6-7 and TRBJ1-5; 9 bases fit TRBD1. TRBV6-7 qualifies as an ORF whose function is uncertain. With 5 bases clipped from V and 0 bases from J, the junction kept 8 bases outside the gene matches. This CDR3 comprises 17 residues. The CDR3 DNA reads as TGTGCCAGCAGTCTCGACAGGGGGGTCGATAGCAATCAGCCCCAGCATTTT. Its translation: CASSLDRGVDSNQPQHF.

The chain has TRBV2 and TRBJ1-2, with D tentatively TRBD1 (5 bases). V was trimmed by 8 bases and J by 6 bases, leaving 13 bases between them. The CDR3 extends over 12 amino acids. CDR1 is SNHLY and CDR2 is FYNNEI in the germline V gene. This CDR3 reads CASLQGVDGYTF. CDR3 bases: TGTGCCAGCCTTCAGGGTGTCGATGGCTACACCTTC.

This sequence joins TRBV5-1 and TRBJ2-5; 7 positions agree with TRBD1. There are 16 residues in the CDR3. V lost 4 bases to trimming and J lost 7 bases; unmatched junction nucleotides: 16. The germline gives CDR1 SGHRS, CDR2 YFSETQ. CDR3 bases: TGCGCCAGCAGCCCTAGGGACAGTTCGCCAGGGGGGACCCAGTACTTC. Amino acids: CASSPRDSSPGGTQYF. Full variable domain (outside the CDR3, taken from reference TRBV5-1 and TRBJ2-5): KAGVTQTPRYLIKTRGQQVTLSCSPISGHRSVSWYQQTPGQGLQFLFEYFSETQRNKGNFPGRFSGRQFSNSRSEMNVSTLELGDSALYLCASSPRDSSPGGTQYFGPGTRLLVL.

The chain links TRBV9 to TRBJ2-1; 8 bases align to TRBD2. The CDR3 runs 14 residues. V lost 1 base and J lost 4; bases outside the gene matches: 1. Germline V gene lookup returns CDR1 SGDLS and CDR2 YYNGEE. The CDR3 reads CASSVSSGYNEQFF. The CDR3 DNA reads as TGTGCCAGCAGCGTATCTAGCGGGTACAATGAGCAGTTCTTC.

The chain recombines TRBV7-2 with TRBJ1-6, with TRBD1 as a possible D gene (6 bases). Trimming pared 3 bases from V and 4 bases from J, leaving 10 bases between. CDR3 length: 15 amino acids. Germline loops: CDR1 SGHTA, CDR2 FQGNSA. This CDR3 is CASSFGQHYNSPLHF. The CDR3 DNA reads as TGTGCCAGCAGCTTCGGACAGCATTATAATTCACCCCTCCACTTT.

This sequence joins TRBV6-5 and TRBJ2-7; possible D gene TRBD1, 6 bases. The V and J ends lost 9 bases and 3 bases respectively, with 12 bases between them. Germline V gene data show CDR1 as MNHEY and CDR2 as SVGAGI. This CDR3 spans 12 amino acids. The CDR3 DNA reads as TGTGCCAGTCAAGGACAGAGCTACGAGCAGTACTTC. Its protein is CASQGQSYEQYF.